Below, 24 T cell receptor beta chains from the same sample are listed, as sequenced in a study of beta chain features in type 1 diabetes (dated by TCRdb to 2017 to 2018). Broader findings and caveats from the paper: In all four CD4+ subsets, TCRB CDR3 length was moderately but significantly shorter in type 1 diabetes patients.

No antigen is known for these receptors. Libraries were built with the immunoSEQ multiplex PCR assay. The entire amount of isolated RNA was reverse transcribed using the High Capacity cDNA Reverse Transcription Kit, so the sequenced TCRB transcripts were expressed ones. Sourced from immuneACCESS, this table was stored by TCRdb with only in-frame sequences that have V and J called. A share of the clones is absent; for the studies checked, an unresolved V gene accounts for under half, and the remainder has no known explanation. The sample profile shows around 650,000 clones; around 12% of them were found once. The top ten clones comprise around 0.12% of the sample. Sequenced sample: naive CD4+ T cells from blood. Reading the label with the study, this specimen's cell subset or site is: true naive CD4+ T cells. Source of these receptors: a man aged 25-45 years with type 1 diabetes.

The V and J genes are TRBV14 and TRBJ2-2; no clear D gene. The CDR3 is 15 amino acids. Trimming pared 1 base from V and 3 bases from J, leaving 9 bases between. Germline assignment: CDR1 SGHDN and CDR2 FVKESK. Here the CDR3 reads CASSQGLGDTGELFF. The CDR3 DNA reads TGTGCCAGCAGCCAAGGTCTGGGTGACACCGGGGAGCTGTTTTTT.

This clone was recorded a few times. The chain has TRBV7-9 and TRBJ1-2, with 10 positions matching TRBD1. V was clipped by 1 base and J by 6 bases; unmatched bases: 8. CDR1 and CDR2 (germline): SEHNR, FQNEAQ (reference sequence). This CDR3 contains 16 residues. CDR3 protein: CASSLEKTGGYHGYTF. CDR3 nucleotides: TGTGCCAGCAGCTTAGAAAAGACAGGGGGCTATCATGGCTACACCTTC.

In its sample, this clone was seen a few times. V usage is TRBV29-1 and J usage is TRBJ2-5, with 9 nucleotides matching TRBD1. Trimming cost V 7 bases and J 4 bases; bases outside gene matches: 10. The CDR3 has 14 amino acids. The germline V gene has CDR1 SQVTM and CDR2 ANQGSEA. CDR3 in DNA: TGCAGCGCGACAGGGGGAGCGGCGGGAGAGACCCAGTACTTC. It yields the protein CSATGGAAGETQYF.

CDR3 nucleotides: TGTGCCAGTAGTTCGGCAGGGACCAGTCAGCCCCAGCATTTT. This sequence encodes CASSSAGTSQPQHF. This chain links TRBV19 with TRBJ1-5, with a tentative D call TRBD1 (5 bases). The CDR3 loop spans 14 amino acids. Looked up from germline, CDR1 is LNHDA and CDR2 is SQIVND (reference sequence). Between the trimmed V and J ends, which lost 5 bases and 6 bases, there was a span of 14 bases.

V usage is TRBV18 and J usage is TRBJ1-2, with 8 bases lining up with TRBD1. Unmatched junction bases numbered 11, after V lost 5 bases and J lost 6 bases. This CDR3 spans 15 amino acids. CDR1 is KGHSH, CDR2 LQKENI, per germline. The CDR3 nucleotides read TGTGCCAGCTCATCCTCCCTGGCAGGGGGCAATGGCTACACCTTC. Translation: CASSSSLAGGNGYTF.

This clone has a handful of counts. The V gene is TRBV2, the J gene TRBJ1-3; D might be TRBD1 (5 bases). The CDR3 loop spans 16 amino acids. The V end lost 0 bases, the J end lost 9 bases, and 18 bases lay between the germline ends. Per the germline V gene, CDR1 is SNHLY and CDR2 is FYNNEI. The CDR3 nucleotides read TGTGCCAGCAGTGAAGCGCTTCCCGGGGGATTTACCACCATATATTTT. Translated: CASSEALPGGFTTIYF. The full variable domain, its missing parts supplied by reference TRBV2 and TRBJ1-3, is EPEVTQTPSHQVTQMGQEVILRCVPISNHLYFYWYRQILGQKVEFLVSFYNNEISEKSEIFDDQFSVERPDGSNFTLKIRSTKLEDSAMYFCASSEALPGGFTTIYFGEGSWLTVV.

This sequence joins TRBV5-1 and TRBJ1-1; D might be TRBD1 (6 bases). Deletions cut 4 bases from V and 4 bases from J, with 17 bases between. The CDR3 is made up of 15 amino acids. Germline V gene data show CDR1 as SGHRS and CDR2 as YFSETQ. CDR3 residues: CASSRTGTTGTEAFF. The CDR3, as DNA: TGCGCCAGCAGCCGCACGGGGACAACGGGCACTGAAGCTTTCTTT.

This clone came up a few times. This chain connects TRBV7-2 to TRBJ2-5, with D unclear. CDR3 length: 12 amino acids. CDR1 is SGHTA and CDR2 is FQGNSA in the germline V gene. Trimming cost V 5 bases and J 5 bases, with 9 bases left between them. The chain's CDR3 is CASSTLSETQYF. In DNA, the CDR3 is TGTGCCAGCAGCACACTATCGGAGACCCAGTACTTC.

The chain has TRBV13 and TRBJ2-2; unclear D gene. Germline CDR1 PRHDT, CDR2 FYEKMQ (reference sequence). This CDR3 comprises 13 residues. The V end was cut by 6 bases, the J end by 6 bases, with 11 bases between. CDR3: CASRRYGAGELFF. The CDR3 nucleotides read TGTGCCAGCAGAAGGTACGGCGCCGGGGAGCTGTTTTTT. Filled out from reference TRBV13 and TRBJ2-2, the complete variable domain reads AAGVIQSPRHLIKEKRETATLKCYPIPRHDTVYWYQQGPGQDPQFLISFYEKMQSDKGSIPDRFSAQQFSDYHSELNMSSLELGDSALYFCASRRYGAGELFFGEGSRLTVL.

This CDR3 reads CASRAYGEQFF. The CDR3 nucleotides read TGTGCCAGCAGGGCCTACGGTGAGCAGTTCTTC. V is TRBV6-5 and J is TRBJ2-1, with D hard to call. V shed 6 bases and J shed 9 bases, with 9 bases lying between them. Germline V lookup: CDR1 MNHEY, CDR2 SVGAGI. The CDR3 totals 11 residues.

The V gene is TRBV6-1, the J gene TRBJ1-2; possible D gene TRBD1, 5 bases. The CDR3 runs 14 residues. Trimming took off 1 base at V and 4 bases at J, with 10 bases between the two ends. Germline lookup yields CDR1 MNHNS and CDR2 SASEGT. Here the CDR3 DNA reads TGTGCCAGCAGTGAAGGGGGCGCGGGCTATGGCTACACCTTC. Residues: CASSEGGAGYGYTF.

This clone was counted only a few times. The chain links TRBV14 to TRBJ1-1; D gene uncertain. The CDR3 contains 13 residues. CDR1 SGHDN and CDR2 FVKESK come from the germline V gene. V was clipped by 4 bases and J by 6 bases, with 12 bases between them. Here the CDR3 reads CASSRRREAEAFF. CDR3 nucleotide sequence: TGTGCCAGCAGCCGACGAAGGGAAGCTGAAGCTTTCTTT.

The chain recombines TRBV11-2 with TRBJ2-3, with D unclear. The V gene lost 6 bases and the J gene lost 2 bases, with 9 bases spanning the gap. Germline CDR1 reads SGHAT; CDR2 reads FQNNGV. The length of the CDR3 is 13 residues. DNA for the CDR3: TGTGCCAGCAGTCGGACCTACACAGATACGCAGTATTTT. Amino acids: CASSRTYTDTQYF.

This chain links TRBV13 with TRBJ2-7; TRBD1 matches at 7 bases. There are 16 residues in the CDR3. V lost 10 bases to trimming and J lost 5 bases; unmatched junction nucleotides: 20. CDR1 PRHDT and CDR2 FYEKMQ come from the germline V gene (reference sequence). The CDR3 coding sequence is TGTGCCACCCGAGAGGGGGCGCGTTCCCCGGGCGACGAGCAGTACTTC. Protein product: CATREGARSPGDEQYF.

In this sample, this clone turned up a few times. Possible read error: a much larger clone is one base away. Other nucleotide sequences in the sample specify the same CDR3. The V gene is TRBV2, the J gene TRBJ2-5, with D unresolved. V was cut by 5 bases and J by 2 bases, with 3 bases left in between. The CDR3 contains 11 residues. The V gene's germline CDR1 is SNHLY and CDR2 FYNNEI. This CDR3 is CASSLQETQYF. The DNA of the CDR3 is TGTGCCAGCAGTTTACAAGAGACCCAGTACTTC. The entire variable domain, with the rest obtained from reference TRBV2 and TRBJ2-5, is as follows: EPEVTQTPSHQVTQMGQEVILRCVPISNHLYFYWYRQILGQKVEFLVSFYNNEISEKSEIFDDQFSVERPDGSNFTLKIRSTKLEDSAMYFCASSLQETQYFGPGTRLLVL.

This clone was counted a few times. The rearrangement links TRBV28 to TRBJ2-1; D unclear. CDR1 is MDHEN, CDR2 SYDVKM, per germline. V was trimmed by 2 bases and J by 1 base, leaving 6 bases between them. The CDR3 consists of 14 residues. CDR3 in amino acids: CASSLRESYNEQFF. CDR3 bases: TGTGCCAGCAGTTTAAGGGAATCCTACAATGAGCAGTTCTTC.

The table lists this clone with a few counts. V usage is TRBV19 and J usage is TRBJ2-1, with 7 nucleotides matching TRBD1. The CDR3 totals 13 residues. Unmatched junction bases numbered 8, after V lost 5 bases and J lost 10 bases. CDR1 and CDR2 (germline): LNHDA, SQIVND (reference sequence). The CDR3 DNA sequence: TGTGCCAGTAGTCCACCCGACAGGGTCGAGCAGTTCTTC. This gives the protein CASSPPDRVEQFF.

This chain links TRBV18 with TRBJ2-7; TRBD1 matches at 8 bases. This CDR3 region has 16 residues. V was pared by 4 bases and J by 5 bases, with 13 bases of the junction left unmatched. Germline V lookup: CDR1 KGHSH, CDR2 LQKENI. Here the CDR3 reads CASSQGQVGSIDEQYF. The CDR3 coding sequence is TGTGCCAGCTCACAGGGACAGGTCGGTAGCATCGACGAGCAGTACTTC.

The CDR3 spells CASSRTGPRNTEAFF. DNA of the CDR3: TGCGCCAGCAGCAGGACGGGACCGAGGAACACTGAAGCTTTCTTT. The rearrangement uses TRBV5-1 and TRBJ1-1; TRBD1 is a possible D gene (5 bases). The CDR3 loop spans 15 amino acids. Germline values: CDR1 SGHRS, CDR2 YFSETQ. V was cut by 4 bases and J by 1 base, with 14 bases left in between.

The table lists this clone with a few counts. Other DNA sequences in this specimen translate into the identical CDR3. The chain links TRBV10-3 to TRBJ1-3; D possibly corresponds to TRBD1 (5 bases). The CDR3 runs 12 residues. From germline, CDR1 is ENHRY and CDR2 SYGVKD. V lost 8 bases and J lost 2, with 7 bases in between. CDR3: CAISGPGNTIYF. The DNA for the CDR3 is TGTGCCATCTCAGGGCCTGGAAACACCATATATTTT.

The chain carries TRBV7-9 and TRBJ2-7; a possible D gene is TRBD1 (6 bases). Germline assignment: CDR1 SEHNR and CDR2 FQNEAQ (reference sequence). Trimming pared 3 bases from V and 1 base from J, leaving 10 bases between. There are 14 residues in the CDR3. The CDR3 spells CASSLQGKSYEQYF. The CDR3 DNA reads TGTGCCAGCAGCTTGCAGGGGAAGTCCTACGAGCAGTACTTC.

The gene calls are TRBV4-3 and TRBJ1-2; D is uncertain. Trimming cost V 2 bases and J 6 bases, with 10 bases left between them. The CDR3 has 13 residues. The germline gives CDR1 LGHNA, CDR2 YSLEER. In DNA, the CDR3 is TGCGCCAGCAGCCAACGGTTCACAGATGGCTACACCTTC. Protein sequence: CASSQRFTDGYTF.

Here the CDR3 DNA reads TGTGCCATCAGTGGGGCCGGTTCGGAGACCCAGTACTTC. Translated, it gives CAISGAGSETQYF. J is TRBJ2-5 and V is TRBV10-3, with D unresolved. Germline-derived CDR1 and CDR2 are ENHRY and SYGVKD. CDR3 length equals 13 residues. V was clipped by 4 bases and J by 5 bases, with 11 bases between them.

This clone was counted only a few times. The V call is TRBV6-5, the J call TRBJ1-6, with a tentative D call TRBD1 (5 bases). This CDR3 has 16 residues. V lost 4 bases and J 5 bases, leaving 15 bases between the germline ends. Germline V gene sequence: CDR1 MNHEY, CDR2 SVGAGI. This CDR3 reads CASSLTDRGDNSPLHF. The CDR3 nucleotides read TGTGCCAGCAGTTTGACAGACCGTGGGGATAATTCACCCCTCCACTTT.